This T cell receptor beta chain originates from a study of cytomegalovirus exposure and HLA in healthy donors (dated by TCRdb to the late 2010s). Some background on the complete study: According to a later analysis, one platform produced both the 100 to 150 validation repertoires and the roughly 660 repertoires of the first cohort. The aim of the study was to test whether cataloging public T cell receptors could identify signatures of past pathogen exposure. Besides the first cohort of some 670 subjects, a separate validation cohort made up of over 100 different subjects was used. The study combined high-throughput TCR immunosequencing, statistical association of individual TCRs with disease status, and machine learning to predict cytomegalovirus infection status.

Library prep was done by the immunoSEQ multiplex PCR assay. As for the original processing: A statistical classification framework was built to diagnose cytomegalovirus status from the catalog of TCR beta chain sequences. TCRdb re-hosts the immuneACCESS table, in-frame sequences only. Its copies lack some clones; in the studies checked, an unresolved V gene accounts for under half of them, and the cause for the rest is not known. V and J calls and clone size follow that table, whereas D and trimming were derived from the DNA. Counted in this sample were 150,000 or so clones; about nine tenths of them appeared once. The ten largest clones add up to roughly 2.6% of the sample. From a lookup of the germline V gene, CDR1 and CDR2 are SGDLS and YYNGEE. V is trimmed back by 3 bases and J by 5 bases, and the junction contains 12 bases that no gene match accounts for. Inclusive of the bounding cysteine and phenylalanine, the CDR3 is 16 residues long. Left in the record is the CDR3 DNA by itself, 48 bases read in frame from the first base.

This clone showed up many times. There is no known antigen for this receptor. The record has no base qualities; no much larger clone is one base away. Broad study findings and their caveats: The classifier was reported to diagnose cytomegalovirus status with high specificity and sensitivity in both the original and validation cohorts. All 120 or so repertoires were used to score co-occurrence in the validation cohort in a later analysis, because that analysis had no HLA typing for the cohort. Most TCR sequences were observed very rarely across donors, whereas some public TCRs were present in many individuals. Subsequent analysis determined that TCRs grouped into clusters in the first cohort also showed a tendency toward co-occurrence across the roughly 120 validation repertoires, and 85% to 95% of cluster scores exceeded 0. A total of some 180 TCR beta chains were listed by the study as associated with cytomegalovirus. In vitro tests confirmed that a few of the cytomegalovirus-associated TCR beta chains recognize cytomegalovirus antigens. It was suggested by the authors that the approach could potentially be generalized to other disease states and immunological phenotypes.

The donors belonged to the validation cohort of 120 subjects, which was separate from the roughly 670-subject first cohort. The sample was PBMCs. This receptor was taken from a man aged 18 to 29 in good health and CMV-seropositive. This sequence uses TRBV9 and TRBJ2-7, and TRBD2 matches 9 of the central bases. The sequence in DNA is TGTGCCAGCAGCGCCAGGGGGATAGCGGGGGACGACGAGCAGTACTTC. Translated, it reads CASSARGIAGDDEQYF.